These 3 T cell receptor beta chains were sequenced from one sample in a study of T cell changes during pregnancy in multiple sclerosis. The assay was immunoSEQ multiplex PCR, and TCRdb's table has in-frame clones only and misses some. The sample holds 65,000 to 85,000 clones, 92% seen once. The starting material was CD4+ T cells from peripheral blood mononuclear cells, obtained after pregnancy. These receptor sequences come from a female donor with multiple sclerosis, enrolled in a pregnancy study.

The sample holds one count of this clone. J is TRBJ2-7 and V is TRBV19; TRBD2 aligns across 11 bases. Per germline, CDR1 LNHDA and CDR2 SQIVND (reference sequence). There are 15 residues in the CDR3. Trimming took 6 bases from V and 3 from J; bases not matched to a gene: 7. The CDR3 DNA is TGTGCCAGTAGCCCCGGGACTAGCGGAGTCTACGAGCAGTACTTC. Translation: CASSPGTSGVYEQYF. The whole variable domain, filled in from reference TRBV19 and TRBJ2-7, reads DGGITQSPKYLFRKEGQNVTLSCEQNLNHDAMYWYRQDPGQGLRLIYYSQIVNDFQKGDIAEGYSVSREKKESFPLTVTSAQKNPTAFYLCASSPGTSGVYEQYFGPGTRLTVT.

The chain employs TRBV2 and TRBJ1-1, with 7 bases matching TRBD1. Per germline, CDR1 SNHLY and CDR2 FYNNEI. V was pared by 5 bases and J by 1 base, with 10 bases of the junction left unmatched. The CDR3 totals 16 residues. CDR3 in DNA: TGTGCCAGCAGTTGGTCTAAGGACAGGTCGAACACTGAAGCTTTCTTT. Its translation is CASSWSKDRSNTEAFF.

The chain recombines TRBV7-2 with TRBJ1-2; 7 nucleotides match TRBD1. The CDR3 loop spans 14 amino acids. V shed 5 bases, J shed 2 bases, and the junction held 5 bases outside the gene matches. CDR1 SGHTA and CDR2 FQGNSA come from the germline V gene. The CDR3 reads CASSPDRENYGYTF. The CDR3 region has the DNA TGTGCCAGCAGCCCCGACAGGGAGAACTATGGCTACACCTTC. The full variable domain, its missing parts supplied by reference TRBV7-2 and TRBJ1-2, is GAGVSQSPSNKVTEKGKDVELRCDPISGHTALYWYRQSLGQGLEFLIYFQGNSAPDKSGLPSDRFSAERTGGSVSTLTIQRTQQEDSAVYLCASSPDRENYGYTFGSGTRLTVV.